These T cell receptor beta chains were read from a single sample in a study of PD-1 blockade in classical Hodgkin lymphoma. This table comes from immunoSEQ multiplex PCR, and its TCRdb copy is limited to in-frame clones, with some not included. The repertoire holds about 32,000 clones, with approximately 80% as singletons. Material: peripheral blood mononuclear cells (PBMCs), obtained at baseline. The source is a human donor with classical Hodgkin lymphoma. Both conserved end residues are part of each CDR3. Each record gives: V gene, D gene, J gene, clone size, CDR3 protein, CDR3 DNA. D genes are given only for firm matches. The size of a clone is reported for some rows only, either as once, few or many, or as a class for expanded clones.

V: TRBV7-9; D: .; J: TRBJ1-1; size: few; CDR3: CASSLGEWDTEAFF; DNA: TGTGCCAGCAGCTTAGGGGAATGGGACACTGAAGCTTTCTTT
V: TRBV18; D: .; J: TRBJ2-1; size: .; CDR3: CASSPRQGIDEQFF; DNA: TGTGCCAGCTCACCGCGGCAGGGGATCGATGAGCAGTTCTTC
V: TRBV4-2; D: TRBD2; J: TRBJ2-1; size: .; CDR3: CASSQEMQRLAGWNEQFF; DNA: TGTGCCAGCAGCCAAGAAATGCAGAGACTAGCGGGGTGGAATGAGCAGTTCTTC
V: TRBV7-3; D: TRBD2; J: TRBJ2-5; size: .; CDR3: CASSWLAGSPETQYF; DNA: TGTGCCAGCAGCTGGCTAGCGGGTAGCCCTGAGACCCAGTACTTC
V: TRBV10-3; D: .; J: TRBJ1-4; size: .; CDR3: CAISESSVDEKLFF; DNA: TGTGCCATCAGTGAGTCATCAGTGGATGAAAAACTGTTTTTT
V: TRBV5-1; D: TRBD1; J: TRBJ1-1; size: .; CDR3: CASKGGNTEAFF; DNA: TGCGCCAGCAAAGGGGGCAACACTGAAGCTTTCTTT
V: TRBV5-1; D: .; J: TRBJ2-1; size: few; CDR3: CASSLDRGAGYNEQFF; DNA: TGCGCCAGCAGCTTGGATCGGGGGGCGGGCTACAATGAGCAGTTCTTC
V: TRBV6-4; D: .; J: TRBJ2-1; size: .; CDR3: CASSDTGNEQFF; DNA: TGTGCCAGCAGTGACACCGGAAATGAGCAGTTCTTC
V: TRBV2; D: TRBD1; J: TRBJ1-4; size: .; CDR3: CASTPDRGGNEKLFF; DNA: TGTGCCAGCACCCCAGACAGGGGAGGGAATGAAAAACTGTTTTTT
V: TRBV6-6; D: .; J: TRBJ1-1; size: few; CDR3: CASSYSRGTEAFF; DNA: TGTGCCAGCAGTTACTCTCGAGGGACTGAAGCTTTCTTT
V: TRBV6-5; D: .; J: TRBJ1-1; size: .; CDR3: CASREGPISNTEAFF; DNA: TGTGCCAGCAGGGAGGGACCCATCTCAAACACTGAAGCTTTCTTT
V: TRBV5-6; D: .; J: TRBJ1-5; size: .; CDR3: CASSFSQGLGNQPQHF; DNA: TGTGCCAGCAGCTTTTCGCAGGGGTTAGGCAATCAGCCCCAGCATTTT
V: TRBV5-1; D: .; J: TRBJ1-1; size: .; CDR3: CASKTGTYNTEAFF; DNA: TGCGCCAGCAAAACCGGGACATATAACACTGAAGCTTTCTTT
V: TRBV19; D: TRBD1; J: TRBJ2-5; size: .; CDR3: CASSPRQGVETQYF; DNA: TGTGCCAGTAGTCCGCGACAGGGCGTAGAGACCCAGTACTTC
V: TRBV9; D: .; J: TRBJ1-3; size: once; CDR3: CASSPMAASGNTIYF; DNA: TGTGCCAGCAGCCCCATGGCAGCCTCTGGAAACACCATATATTTT
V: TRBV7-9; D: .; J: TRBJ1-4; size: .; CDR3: CASSLWGDGEKLFF; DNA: TGTGCCAGCAGTCTATGGGGCGACGGTGAAAAACTGTTTTTT
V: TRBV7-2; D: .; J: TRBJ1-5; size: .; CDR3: CASSGTGNQPQHF; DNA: TGTGCCAGCAGCGGTACAGGGAATCAGCCCCAGCATTTT
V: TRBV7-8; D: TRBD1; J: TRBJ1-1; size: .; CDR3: CASSIGQGNTEAFF; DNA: TGTGCCAGCAGCATTGGACAGGGAAACACTGAAGCTTTCTTT
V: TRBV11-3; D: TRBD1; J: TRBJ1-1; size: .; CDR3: CASSLQGVGTEAFF; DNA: TGTGCCAGCAGCTTGCAGGGGGTAGGCACTGAAGCTTTCTTT
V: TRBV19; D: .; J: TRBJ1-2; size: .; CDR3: CASSRTANYGYTF; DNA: TGTGCCAGTAGCCGAACAGCTAACTATGGCTACACCTTC
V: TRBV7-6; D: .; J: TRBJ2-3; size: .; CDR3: CASSSRVVADTQYF; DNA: TGTGCCAGCAGCTCCAGGGTAGTAGCAGATACGCAGTATTTT
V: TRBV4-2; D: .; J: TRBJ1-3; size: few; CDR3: CASSQEGGTTGNTIYF; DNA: TGTGCCAGCAGCCAAGAGGGAGGGACTACTGGAAACACCATATATTTT
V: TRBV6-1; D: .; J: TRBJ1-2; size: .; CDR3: CASSEATRAGAGRDYGYTF; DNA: TGTGCCAGCAGTGAAGCCACCCGCGCAGGCGCGGGGCGGGACTATGGCTACACCTTC
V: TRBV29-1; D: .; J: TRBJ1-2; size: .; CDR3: CSVDSPYGYTF; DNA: TGCAGCGTAGACTCCCCATATGGCTACACCTTC
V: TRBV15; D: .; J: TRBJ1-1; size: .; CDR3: CATSRTNTEAFF; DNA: TGTGCCACCAGCAGGACGAACACTGAAGCTTTCTTT
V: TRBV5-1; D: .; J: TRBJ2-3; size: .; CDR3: CASSLAGVGTDTQYF; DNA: TGCGCCAGCAGCTTGGCCGGGGTGGGGACAGATACGCAGTATTTT
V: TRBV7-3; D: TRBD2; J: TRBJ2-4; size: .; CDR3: CASSPSRGGAGKNIQYF; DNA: TGTGCCAGCAGCCCTTCGCGCGGGGGGGCCGGCAAAAACATTCAGTACTTC
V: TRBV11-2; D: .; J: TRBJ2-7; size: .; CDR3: CASSAYYEQYF; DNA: TGTGCCAGCAGCGCTTACTACGAGCAGTACTTC
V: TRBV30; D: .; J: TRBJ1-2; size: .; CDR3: CAWSFGGGYTF; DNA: TGTGCCTGGAGTTTCGGGGGCGGCTACACCTTC
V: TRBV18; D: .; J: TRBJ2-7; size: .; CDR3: CASSATGDSAYEQYF; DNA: TGTGCCAGCTCGGCTACGGGGGACAGCGCCTACGAGCAGTACTTC
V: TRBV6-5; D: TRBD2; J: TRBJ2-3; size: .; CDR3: CASRTSGTDTQYF; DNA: TGTGCCAGCAGGACTAGCGGCACAGATACGCAGTATTTT
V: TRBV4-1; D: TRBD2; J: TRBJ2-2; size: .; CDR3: CASSQDLFGLAFTGELFF; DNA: TGCGCCAGCAGCCAAGATTTATTCGGACTAGCGTTCACCGGGGAGCTGTTTTTT
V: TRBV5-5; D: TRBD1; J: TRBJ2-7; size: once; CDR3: CASSLGTTGGTYEQYF; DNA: TGTGCCAGCAGCTTGGGTACGACAGGGGGCACCTACGAGCAGTACTTC
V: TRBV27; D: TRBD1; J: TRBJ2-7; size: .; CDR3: CASSRQGQIYEQYF; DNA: TGTGCCAGCAGCCGACAGGGACAGATCTACGAGCAGTACTTC
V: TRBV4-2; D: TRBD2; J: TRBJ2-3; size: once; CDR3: CASSPRSSGGFTDTQYF; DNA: TGTGCCAGCAGCCCGAGGTCTAGCGGGGGGTTCACAGATACGCAGTATTTT
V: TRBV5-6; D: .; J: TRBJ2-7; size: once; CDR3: CASSFAGANEQYF; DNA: TGTGCCAGCAGCTTTGCGGGGGCAAACGAGCAGTACTTC
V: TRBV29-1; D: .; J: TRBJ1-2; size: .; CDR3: CSVEDDLGGGYTF; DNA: TGCAGCGTTGAAGATGACCTAGGAGGAGGCTACACCTTC
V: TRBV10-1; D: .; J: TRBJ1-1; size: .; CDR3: CASTRAGDYTEAFF; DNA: TGCGCCAGCACCCGGGCGGGAGATTACACTGAAGCTTTCTTT
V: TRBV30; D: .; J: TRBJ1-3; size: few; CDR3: CAWSSRNTIYF; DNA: TGTGCCTGGAGTTCTCGAAACACCATATATTTT
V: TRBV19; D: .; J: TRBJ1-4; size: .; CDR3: CASSPIGPDHNEKLFF; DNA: TGTGCCAGTAGTCCCATCGGGCCAGACCATAATGAAAAACTGTTTTTT
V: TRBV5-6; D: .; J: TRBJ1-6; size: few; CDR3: CASSKGPWPLHF; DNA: TGTGCCAGCAGCAAGGGCCCGTGGCCCCTCCACTTT
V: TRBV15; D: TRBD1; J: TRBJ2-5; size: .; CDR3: CATSVHSGTGRSQYF; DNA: TGTGCCACCAGCGTTCACTCCGGGACAGGGAGGTCCCAGTACTTC
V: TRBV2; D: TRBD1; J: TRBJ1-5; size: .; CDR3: CASSGQGMVGQPQHF; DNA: TGTGCCAGCAGTGGACAGGGGATGGTAGGACAGCCCCAGCATTTT
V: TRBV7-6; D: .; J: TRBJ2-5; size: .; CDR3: CASSLGQQETQYF; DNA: TGTGCCAGCAGCTTAGGGCAGCAAGAGACCCAGTACTTC
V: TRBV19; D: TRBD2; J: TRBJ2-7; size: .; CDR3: CASSRAGEKVYEQYF; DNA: TGTGCCAGTAGCCGAGCGGGGGAGAAGGTCTACGAGCAGTACTTC
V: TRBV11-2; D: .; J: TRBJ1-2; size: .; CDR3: CASSRGYGHTF; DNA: TGTGCCAGCAGCCGGGGGTATGGCCACACCTTC
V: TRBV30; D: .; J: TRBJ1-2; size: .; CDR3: CAWSVAGYGYTF; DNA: TGTGCCTGGAGTGTAGCAGGGTACGGCTACACCTTC
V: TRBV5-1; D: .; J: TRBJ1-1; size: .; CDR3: CACWLNTEAFF; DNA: TGTGCCTGTTGGTTGAACACTGAAGCTTTCTTT
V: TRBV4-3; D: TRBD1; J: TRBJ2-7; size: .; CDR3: CASSQDPGGEQYF; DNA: TGCGCCAGCAGCCAAGATCCAGGGGGCGAGCAGTACTTC
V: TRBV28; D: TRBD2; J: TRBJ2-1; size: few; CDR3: CASSFSGVRQFF; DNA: TGTGCCAGCAGTTTTAGCGGGGTGCGGCAGTTCTTC
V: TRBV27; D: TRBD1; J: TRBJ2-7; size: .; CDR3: CASRGTGVGYEQYF; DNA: TGTGCCAGCAGAGGGACAGGGGTTGGCTACGAGCAGTACTTC
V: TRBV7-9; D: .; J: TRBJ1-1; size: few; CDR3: CASSPSMGWGTEAFF; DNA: TGTGCCAGCAGCCCTTCCATGGGGTGGGGCACTGAAGCTTTCTTT
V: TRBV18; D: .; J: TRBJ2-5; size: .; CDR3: CASSPDRETQYF; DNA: TGTGCCAGCTCACCCGACCGGGAGACCCAGTACTTC
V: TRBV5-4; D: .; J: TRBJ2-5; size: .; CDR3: CASSLGGAQLETQYF; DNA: TGTGCCAGCAGCTTGGGGGGGGCCCAGCTCGAGACCCAGTACTTC
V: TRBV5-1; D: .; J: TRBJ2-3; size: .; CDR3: CASSLQGLGATDTQYF; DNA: TGCGCCAGCAGCTTACAGGGCTTGGGGGCCACAGATACGCAGTATTTT
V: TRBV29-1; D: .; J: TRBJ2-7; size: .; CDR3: CSVGPTSYEQYF; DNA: TGCAGCGTTGGGCCCACCTCCTACGAGCAGTACTTC
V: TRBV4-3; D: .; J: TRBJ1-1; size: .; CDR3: CASSQEIRNTEAFF; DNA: TGCGCCAGCAGCCAAGAGATTAGAAACACTGAAGCTTTCTTT
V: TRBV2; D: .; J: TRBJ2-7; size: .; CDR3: CASSVTRVGPYEQYF; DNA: TGTGCCAGCAGTGTTACCCGGGTGGGCCCTTACGAGCAGTACTTC
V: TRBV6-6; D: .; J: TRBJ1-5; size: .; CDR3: CASSYSISQPQHF; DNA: TGTGCCAGCAGTTACTCGATCTCGCAGCCCCAGCATTTT
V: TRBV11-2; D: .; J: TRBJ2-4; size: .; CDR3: CASSSGPWANIQYF; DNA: TGTGCCAGCAGCTCCGGGCCGTGGGCAAACATTCAGTACTTC